This entry lists 5 T cell receptor beta chains sequenced from one sample in a study of cytomegalovirus exposure and HLA in healthy donors. 13 Jbeta primers and 60 Vbeta primers were used for the PCR. Sequencing was performed with immunoSEQ multiplex PCR; in TCRdb, only in-frame clones are kept and a portion is missing. The repertoire includes 100,000 or so clones, about 62% of them detected once, and about 4.5% sits in the top ten. The material sequenced was PBMCs. These receptors were obtained from a human donor in good health.

The chain couples TRBV15 to TRBJ1-1; TRBD1 might be the D (5 bases). V was pared by 0 bases and J by 4 bases, with 9 bases between. CDR3 length equals 14 residues. Germline values: CDR1 LNHNV, CDR2 YYDKDF (reference sequence). CDR3 sequence (DNA): TGTGCCACCAGCAGAGATCCTCAGGGCACTGAAGCTTTCTTT. Amino acids: CATSRDPQGTEAFF.

There are a few counts of this clone. This chain uses TRBV6-5 with TRBJ1-3; 7 bases fit TRBD1. This CDR3 has 16 residues. CDR1 MNHEY and CDR2 SVGAGI come from the germline V gene. V shed 4 bases, J shed 2 bases, and the junction held 8 bases outside the gene matches. CDR3 in DNA: TGTGCCAGCAGTTCACAGGGGAACAGGGCTGGAAACACCATATATTTT. Translation gives CASSSQGNRAGNTIYF.

The chain couples TRBV19 to TRBJ2-7, with no clear D. Trimming removed 6 bases from V and 0 bases from J, with 15 bases in between. Germline V CDR1 and CDR2: LNHDA, SQIVND (reference sequence). The CDR3 is made up of 15 amino acids. CDR3 sequence reads: CASSNFLGASYEQYF. CDR3 nucleotide sequence: TGTGCCAGTAGCAATTTCCTGGGCGCCTCCTACGAGCAGTACTTC.

The chain combines TRBV5-1 with TRBJ2-3; tentative D call: TRBD2 (6 bases). The CDR3 has 19 amino acids. Per germline, CDR1 SGHRS and CDR2 YFSETQ. V was pared by 3 bases and J by 0 bases, with 23 bases between. CDR3 DNA: TGCGCCAGCAGCTCCCGGGGCCCGACTAGTATGGTGAGCACAGATACGCAGTATTTT. Translation: CASSSRGPTSMVSTDTQYF.

This clone was detected a few times. This chain connects TRBV6-5 to TRBJ2-1, with TRBD1 matching over 9 bases. J gave up 7 bases and V 5 bases, and 9 bases lay outside the gene matches. The CDR3 runs 15 residues. Germline CDR1 reads MNHEY; CDR2 reads SVGAGI. CDR3: CASSQQGASVNEQFF. The CDR3 DNA is TGTGCCAGCAGTCAACAGGGGGCGTCAGTTAATGAGCAGTTCTTC.